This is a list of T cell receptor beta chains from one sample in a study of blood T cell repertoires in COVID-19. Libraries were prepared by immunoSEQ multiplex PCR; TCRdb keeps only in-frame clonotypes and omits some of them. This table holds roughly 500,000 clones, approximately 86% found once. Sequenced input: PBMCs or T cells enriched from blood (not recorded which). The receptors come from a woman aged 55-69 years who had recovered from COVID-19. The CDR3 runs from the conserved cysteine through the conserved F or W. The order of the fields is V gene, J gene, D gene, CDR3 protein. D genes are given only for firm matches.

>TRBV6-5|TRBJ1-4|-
CASRGVRRDVDKLFF
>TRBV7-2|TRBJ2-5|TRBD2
CASSLVVSGGRRETQYF
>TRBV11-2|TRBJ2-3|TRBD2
CASSWDSGGAGTDTQYF
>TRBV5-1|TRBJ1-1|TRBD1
CASSFRTGVNTEAFF
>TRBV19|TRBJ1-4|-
CASKVTRGAANEKLFF
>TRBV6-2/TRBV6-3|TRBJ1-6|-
CASSSTGTLSYNSPLHF
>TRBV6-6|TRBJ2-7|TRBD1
CASSYLGRQGGEQYF
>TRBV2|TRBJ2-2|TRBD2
CASTTSGGTGELFF
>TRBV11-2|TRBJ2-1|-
CASSSLLRDEQFF
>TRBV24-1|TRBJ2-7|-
CATSDSSIYEQYF
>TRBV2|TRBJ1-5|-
CASSEGTASNQPQHF
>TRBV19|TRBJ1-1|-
CASSITAGTNTEAFF
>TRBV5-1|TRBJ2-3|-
CASSPRTASTDTQYF
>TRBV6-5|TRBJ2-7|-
CASSYFADSGEQYF
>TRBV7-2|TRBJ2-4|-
CASSLDASLNIQYF
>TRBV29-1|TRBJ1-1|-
CSVEVGTVNTEAFF
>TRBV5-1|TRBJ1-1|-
CASSFHSKVGGEAFF
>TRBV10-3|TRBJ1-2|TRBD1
CAISEEQGVGYTF
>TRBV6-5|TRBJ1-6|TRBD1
CASSRQGNSPLHF
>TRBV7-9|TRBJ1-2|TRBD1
CASSFLSRTGNYGYTF
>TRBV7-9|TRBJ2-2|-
CASSLFAGTLTGELFF
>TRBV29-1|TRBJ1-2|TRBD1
CSVERGTGGLYGYTF
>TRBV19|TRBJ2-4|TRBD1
CASREQGAAKNIQYF
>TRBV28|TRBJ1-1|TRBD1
CASKGQGGTEAFF
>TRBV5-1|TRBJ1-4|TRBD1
CASSTWTGGGEKLFF
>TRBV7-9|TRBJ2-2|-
CASSLMGTLAGELFF
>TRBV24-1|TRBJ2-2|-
CATSQRTGELFF
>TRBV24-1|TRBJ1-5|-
CATRKQGVQPQHF
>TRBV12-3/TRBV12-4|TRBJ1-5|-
CASSSNAGQPQHF
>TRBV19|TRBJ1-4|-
CASSKWGRGYEKLFF
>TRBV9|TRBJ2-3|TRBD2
CASSLQGSSGGTDTQYF
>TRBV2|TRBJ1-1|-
CASKNSGSGNTEAFF
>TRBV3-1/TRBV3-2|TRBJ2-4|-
CASKSGGGNIQYF
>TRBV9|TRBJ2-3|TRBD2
CASSVVSGLAADTQYF
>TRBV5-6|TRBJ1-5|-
CASSLAGVGYNQPQHF
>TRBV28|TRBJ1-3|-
CASSFSGSGNTIYF
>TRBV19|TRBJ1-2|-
CASSTETEPRPNYGYTF
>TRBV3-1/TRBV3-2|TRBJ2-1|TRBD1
CASSAGQGEIF
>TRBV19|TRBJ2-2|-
CASIPYGTPNTGELFF
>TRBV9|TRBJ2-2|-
CASSVSTGELFF
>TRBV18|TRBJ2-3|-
CASSPREGLPDTQYF